The T cell receptor (beta chain) described here comes from a study of shared clonotypes between healthy human individuals (dated by TCRdb to about 2020). Regarding the study in general: A couple of women and three men aged 18 to 49 years were included in the cohort. For each donor, CD4 naive and CD4 memory were each run on three plates, CD8 naive on two plates, and CD8 memory on one plate. Each donor's leukapheresis produced roughly between roughly 0.9 and 8.9 billion PBMCs. To estimate repertoire size and how much clonotypes are shared between individuals, the study performed deep sequencing of blood TCR repertoires from about five healthy adults. To increase sequencing depth and limit assay-specific biases, TCR repertoire library preparation and sequencing were carried out by different laboratories using diverse techniques. Summary of the overall study and its limitations: Because the study included only a small number of donors, the genetic and exposure-history diversity represented was limited. About 5% of naive CD4, 3% to 3.5% of naive CD8, 2.3% of memory CD4, and approximately 0.39% of memory CD8 clonotypes were shared across several donors. Pairwise subsampling led to the expectation that sequencing depth would affect the degree of clonotype sharing among donors. Rarefaction of sorted-subset datasets indicated incomplete sequencing despite the large sequencing depth. Compared with non-shared clonotypes, the clonotypes found in all four sorted-subset donors had higher generation probabilities. Estimated clonotype richness was generally larger for naive than for memory subsets. Sampling was restricted to blood, and TCR repertoires in tissue are likely to differ from TCR repertoires in blood.

A remark on this clone: Its target antigen remains unknown. One base away there is no much larger clone; base qualities are not given.

TCR CDR3 regions were amplified from genomic DNA by multiplex PCR using the deep immunoSEQ assay. For each cell subset, the extracted genomic DNA was distributed evenly across all wells of several immunoSEQ 96-well plates, and each plate served as one replicate. For sorted subsets, around 0.2 ug of genomic DNA, equivalent to 25,000 to 35,000 T cell genomes, went into each replicate PCR. Purified libraries were quantified with a Qubit 3.0 fluorometer, sized on a Bioanalyzer 2100, and re-quantified with the KAPA Library Quantification kit. A separate single-read 150-cycle Illumina NextSeq 550 flow cell was used to sequence each immunoSEQ 96-well plate. On the study's bioinformatics: Because the immunoSEQ output included only junctional sequences and no quality scores, the filtering could not be the same as the filtering used for full-length reads. Sequences were annotated with PyIR, a Python wrapper for IgBLAST v1.9, using IMGT germline references to assign V/J genes and CDR3. Reads were filtered out if the reads had weak V/J assignments (E-value above 1e-6), no CDR3, stop codons, out-of-frame junctions, or ambiguous translated residues. V3J clonotypes were defined by identical inferred V gene, J gene, and CDR3 amino acid sequence. Percentage overlap between repertoires was computed as shared unique clonotypes divided by the size of the smaller repertoire. Repertoire richness was assessed with RTK rarefaction, the Chao1 estimator, and Recon v2.1 estimates of unobserved clonotypes. OLGA was used to compute generation probabilities for all TCRbeta clonotypes that the gDNA method yielded from a handful of donors. The source is immuneACCESS, and TCRdb retained only in-frame sequences with V and J called. Part of the clones is not carried over; for the studies checked, unresolved V genes explain less than half of this, and the remainder is unexplained. V and J calls plus clone size are reproduced from that table; the DNA served to infer D and trimming. Within this sample are 600,000 to 700,000 clones, with more than 70% of them counted one time only. The ten largest clones capture around 1.8% of the sample.

Ends trimmed: V by 4 bases, J by 4 bases; bases unmatched to a gene: 5. Including cysteine and phenylalanine, the CDR3 has 14 amino acids. CDR3 DNA only is kept here, 42 bases in frame from base 1. The germline V gene supplies CDR1 SGDLS and CDR2 YYNGEE. Healthy HIV-negative adults with no recently reported acute infections or vaccinations were included as donors. Only Caucasian adults living in Nashville, Tennessee, USA were represented among the donors. CD4+ T cells were enriched by magnetic negative selection, after which naive cells were positively selected on CD45RA and the negative fraction was taken as the memory subset. After blood collection by leukapheresis, PBMCs were isolated using Ficoll-Histopaque density gradient centrifugation and then cryopreserved in the vapor phase of liquid nitrogen. Analytical flow cytometry was used to check the purity and quantity of each magnetically sorted T cell population. From each sorted fraction, genomic DNA was isolated and quantified by UV absorbance on a Nanodrop 2000c.

Sequenced input: memory CD4+ T cells sorted from blood. This specimen's cell subset or site label, per the study, means: CD45RA-negative fraction. The TCR comes from a woman aged 30 to 39 in good health. The chain employs TRBV9 and TRBJ1-2, and 9 bases in between align with TRBD1. CDR3 region: CASSPGQGSYGYTF. In nucleotides, the sequence is TGTGCCAGCAGCCCAGGACAGGGGAGCTATGGCTACACCTTC.